This T cell receptor (beta chain) was profiled in a study of cytomegalovirus exposure and HLA in healthy donors. Germline assignment: CDR1 SGHRS and CDR2 YFSETQ. Trimming shortened V by 0 bases and J by 7 bases, and 11 bases separated the two germline ends. This CDR3 has 15 residues. Overall study results and limits: A missense DCLRE1C variant was associated with V- and J-gene trimming of TCR beta chains in a later analysis, and an independent cohort replicated the association. An analysis that was carried out later associated about 17,000 TCR beta sequences with HLA alleles at 0.05 false discovery rate.

With 60 Vbeta and 13 Jbeta primers, the PCR was carried out. Only in-frame clones appear in the TCRdb table, and some are missing; sequencing was by immunoSEQ multiplex PCR. The sample shows 75,000 to 95,000 clones, roughly 80% of them seen only once. To note about this clone: The antigen remains unidentified.

This sequence was found in a man aged 50 to 60 in good health and CMV-seronegative. V gene TRBV5-1 combines with J gene TRBJ1-6; D gene unclear. Sequenced: PBMCs. The CDR3 DNA follows: TGCGCCAGCAGCTTGGGAAATACGGGGAATTCACCCCTCCACTTT. Protein sequence: CASSLGNTGNSPLHF.